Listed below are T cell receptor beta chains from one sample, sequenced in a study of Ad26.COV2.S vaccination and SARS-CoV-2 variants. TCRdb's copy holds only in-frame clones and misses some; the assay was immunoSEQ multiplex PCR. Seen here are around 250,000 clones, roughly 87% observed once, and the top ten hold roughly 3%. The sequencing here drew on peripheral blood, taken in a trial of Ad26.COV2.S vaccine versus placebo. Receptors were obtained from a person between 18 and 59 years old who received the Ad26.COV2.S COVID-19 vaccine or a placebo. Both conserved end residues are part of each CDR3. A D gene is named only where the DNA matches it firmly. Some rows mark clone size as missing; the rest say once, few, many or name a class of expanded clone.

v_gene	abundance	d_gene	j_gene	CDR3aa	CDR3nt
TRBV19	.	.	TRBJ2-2	CASSIGVAGELFF	TGTGCCAGTAGTATCGGGGTTGCCGGGGAGCTGTTTTTT
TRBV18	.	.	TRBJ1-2	CASSPIGENYGYTF	TGTGCCAGCTCACCAATCGGCGAGAACTATGGCTACACCTTC
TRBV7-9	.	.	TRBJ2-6	CASNSGRTGANVLTF	TGTGCCAGCAACTCGGGACGGACTGGGGCCAACGTCCTGACTTTC
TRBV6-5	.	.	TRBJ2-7	CASSYGRGQGEQYF	TGTGCCAGCAGTTACGGACGGGGACAAGGAGAGCAGTACTTC
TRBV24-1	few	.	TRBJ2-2	CATSGSGVGHISTGELFF	TGTGCCACCAGTGGGTCGGGTGTAGGACACATCAGTACCGGGGAGCTGTTTTTT
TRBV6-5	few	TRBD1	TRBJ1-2	CASSYTGQGYGYTF	TGTGCCAGCAGTTACACGGGACAGGGCTATGGCTACACCTTC
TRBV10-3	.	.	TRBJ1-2	CAISERAESYGYTF	TGTGCCATCAGTGAACGGGCCGAGAGCTATGGCTACACCTTC
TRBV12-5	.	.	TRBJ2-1	CASGLWGYNEQFF	TGTGCTAGTGGTTTGTGGGGCTATAATGAGCAGTTCTTC
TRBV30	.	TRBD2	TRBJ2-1	CAWSKGTSMNNEQFF	TGTGCCTGGAGTAAGGGGACTAGCATGAACAATGAGCAGTTCTTC
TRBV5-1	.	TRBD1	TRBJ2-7	CASSSGTGLYEQYF	TGCGCCAGCAGCTCGGGGACAGGGCTATACGAGCAGTACTTC
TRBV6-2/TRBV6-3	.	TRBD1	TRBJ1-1	CASSSRGRYLNTEAFF	TGTGCCAGCAGTTCGAGGGGGCGGTATTTGAACACTGAAGCTTTCTTT
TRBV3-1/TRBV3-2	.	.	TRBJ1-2	CASSQRSPNYGYTF	TGTGCCAGCAGCCAACGGTCACCTAACTATGGCTACACCTTC
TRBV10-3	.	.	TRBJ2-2	CAIRRFTGELFF	TGTGCCATCAGACGCTTCACCGGGGAGCTGTTTTTT
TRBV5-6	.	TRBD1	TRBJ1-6	CASSWDRDSPLHF	TGTGCCAGCAGTTGGGACAGGGATTCACCCCTCCACTTT
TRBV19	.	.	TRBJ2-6	CASTPGTRISGANVLTF	TGTGCCAGTACCCCCGGGACACGCATTTCCGGGGCCAACGTCCTGACTTTC
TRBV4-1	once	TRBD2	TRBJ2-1	CASSQDRGTSGREFF	TGCGCCAGCAGCCAAGATAGGGGGACTAGCGGGAGAGAGTTCTTC
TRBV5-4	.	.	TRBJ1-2	CASSLGGEIGNGYTF	TGTGCCAGCAGCTTGGGAGGGGAGATAGGGAATGGCTACACCTTC
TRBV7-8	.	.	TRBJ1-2	CASSLGGRDYGYTF	TGTGCCAGCAGCTTAGGCGGCAGGGACTATGGCTACACCTTC
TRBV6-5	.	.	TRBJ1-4	CASSYGRGKEKLFF	TGTGCCAGCAGTTACGGCAGGGGCAAAGAAAAACTGTTTTTT
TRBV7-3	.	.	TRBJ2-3	CASSLGDSPPFDTQYF	TGTGCCAGCAGTCTTGGGGACTCTCCCCCTTTCGATACGCAGTATTTT
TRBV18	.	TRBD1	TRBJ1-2	CASSFGQGENGYTF	TGTGCCAGCTCATTTGGACAGGGGGAGAATGGCTACACCTTC
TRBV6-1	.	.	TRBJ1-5	CASSEVGVSNQPQHF	TGTGCCAGCAGTGAAGTCGGGGTTAGCAATCAGCCCCAGCATTTT
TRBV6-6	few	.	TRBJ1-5	CASSKTDQPQHF	TGTGCCAGCAGTAAGACCGATCAGCCCCAGCATTTT
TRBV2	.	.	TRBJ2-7	CASKSNDYEQYF	TGTGCCAGCAAGTCGAACGACTACGAGCAGTACTTC
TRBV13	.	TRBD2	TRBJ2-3	CASSLVSGGADTQYF	TGTGCCAGCAGCTTAGTAAGCGGGGGGGCAGATACGCAGTATTTT
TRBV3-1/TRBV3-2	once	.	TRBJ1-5	CASSQGSNQPQHF	TGTGCCAGCAGCCAGGGCAGTAATCAGCCCCAGCATTTT
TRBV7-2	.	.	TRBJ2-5	CASSPILGSQETQYF	TGTGCCAGCAGCCCTATTTTGGGCAGCCAAGAGACCCAGTACTTC
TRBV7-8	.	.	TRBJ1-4	CASSFSALYSEKLFF	TGTGCCAGCAGCTTTTCCGCGCTTTACAGTGAAAAACTGTTTTTT
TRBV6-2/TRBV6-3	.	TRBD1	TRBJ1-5	CASSYWAGQGLMQPQHF	TGTGCCAGCAGTTACTGGGCCGGACAGGGCTTAATGCAGCCCCAGCATTTT
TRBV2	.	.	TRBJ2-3	CASSVRRTQADTQYF	TGTGCCAGCAGTGTTCGGAGGACTCAGGCAGATACGCAGTATTTT
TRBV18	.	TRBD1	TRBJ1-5	CASSVDRAGQPQHF	TGTGCCAGCTCAGTGGACAGGGCGGGTCAGCCCCAGCATTTT
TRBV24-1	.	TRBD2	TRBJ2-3	CATSSGTSDTDTQYF	TGTGCCACCAGTTCCGGGACTAGCGACACAGATACGCAGTATTTT
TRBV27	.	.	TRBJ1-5	CASSLGRSNQPQHF	TGTGCCAGCAGTTTGGGGAGGAGCAATCAGCCCCAGCATTTT
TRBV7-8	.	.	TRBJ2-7	CASSPRDNRGEYF	TGTGCCAGCAGCCCCCGGGACAACCGGGGGGAGTACTTC
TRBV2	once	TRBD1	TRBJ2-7	CASSYGTGLEQYF	TGTGCCAGCAGTTATGGGACAGGCCTCGAGCAGTACTTC
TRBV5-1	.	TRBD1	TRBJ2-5	CASSIRTGWETQYF	TGCGCCAGCAGCATACGGACAGGCTGGGAGACCCAGTACTTC
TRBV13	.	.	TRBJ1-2	CASSTGQNYGYTF	TGTGCCAGCAGCACAGGACAGAACTATGGCTACACCTTC